The 14 T cell receptor beta chains listed next were all sequenced from one sample in a study of OX40 agonist ivuxolimab in advanced cancers. Only in-frame clones appear in the TCRdb table, and some are missing; sequencing was by immunoSEQ multiplex PCR. The sample shows tens of thousands of clones, approximately 85% of them seen only once. Material: CD4+ or CD8+ T cells sorted from blood, obtained in a trial of the OX40 agonist ivuxolimab. The source of these receptors is an adult with an advanced solid tumor such as melanoma, head and neck, liver or kidney cancer.

The J gene is TRBJ1-1, the V gene TRBV14; possibly TRBD1 for D (5 bases). This CDR3 spans 15 amino acids. V lost 4 bases and J 3 bases, leaving 15 bases between the germline ends. Germline-derived CDR1 and CDR2 are SGHDN and FVKESK. The CDR3 loop reads CASSLLPGGDTEAFF. CDR3 DNA: TGTGCCAGCAGCCTTCTTCCGGGAGGGGACACTGAAGCTTTCTTT.

V usage is TRBV6-4 and J usage is TRBJ2-7; the D is unclear. Germline V lookup: CDR1 MRHNA, CDR2 SNTAGT. V lost 4 bases, J lost 7 bases, and 11 bases lay in between. The CDR3 has 12 amino acids. The CDR3 loop reads CASSASLEEQYV. For the CDR3, the DNA is TGTGCCAGCAGTGCATCCCTCGAAGAGCAGTACGTC.

The V and J genes are TRBV11-2 and TRBJ2-3; 7 bases match TRBD1. Germline CDR1 is SGHAT and CDR2 is FQNNGV. The CDR3 extends over 14 amino acids. J lost 4 bases, V lost 5 bases, and 6 bases had no gene match. CDR3 DNA sequence: TGTGCCAGCAGCCCAGACAGGGTGGCAGATACGCAGTATTTT. Encoded protein: CASSPDRVADTQYF.

This chain joins TRBV5-6 and TRBJ2-2; D could derive from TRBD1 or TRBD2 (7 bases each). The CDR3 spans 15 residues. The V gene's germline CDR1 is SGHDT and CDR2 YYEEEE. Deletions cut 3 bases from V and 6 bases from J, with 15 bases between. CDR3 sequence: CASSWRDSGAGELFF. As DNA, the CDR3 is TGTGCCAGCAGCTGGCGGGACAGCGGGGCCGGGGAGCTGTTTTTT.

In nucleotides, the CDR3 is TGTGCCAGCAGCTTGGGTTTAGGTCGCGCGTCTGGAAACACCATATATTTT. Encoded protein: CASSLGLGRASGNTIYF. This chain uses TRBV5-4 with TRBJ1-3, with D hard to call. Germline assignment: CDR1 SGHNT and CDR2 YYREEE (reference sequence). This CDR3 is built from 17 residues. V lost 0 bases, J lost 1 base, and 14 bases lay in between.

In nucleotides, the CDR3 is TGTGCCAGCAGTTACTCCTCCTTGAACACTGAAGCTTTCTTT. It is translated as CASSYSSLNTEAFF. This chain connects TRBV6-5 to TRBJ1-1; D not resolved. Germline lookup yields CDR1 MNHEY and CDR2 SVGAGI. Trimming removed 0 bases at V and 0 bases at J, with 5 bases between. The CDR3 covers 14 residues.

V is TRBV4-1 and J is TRBJ2-5; perhaps TRBD2 as D (6 bases). The V end lost 3 bases, the J end lost 2 bases, and 16 bases lay between the germline ends. The CDR3 loop spans 16 amino acids. CDR1 and CDR2 from the germline V gene are MGHRA and YSYEKL. The CDR3 DNA reads TGCGCCAGCAGCCAGGGACTTGTGCCAAGTCAAGAGACCCAGTACTTC. Translated: CASSQGLVPSQETQYF.

The chain combines TRBV7-8 with TRBJ2-7; 7 nucleotides agree with TRBD1. The CDR3 has 14 residues. Germline values: CDR1 SGHVS, CDR2 FQNEAQ. J lost 2 bases, V lost 2 bases, and 3 bases had no gene match. The CDR3 DNA sequence: TGTGCCAGCAGCTTACGACAGGGCCCCTACGAGCAGTACGTC. This codes for CASSLRQGPYEQYV.

This chain connects TRBV10-2 to TRBJ1-3; D is undetermined. The V and J ends lost 2 bases and 0 bases respectively, with 5 bases between them. The CDR3 sequence is 14 residues long. CDR1 is WSHSY and CDR2 is SAAADI in the germline V gene. The CDR3 DNA reads TGCGCCAGCAGTGAGGTGGGCTCTGGAAACACCATATATTTT. Translating it yields CASSEVGSGNTIYF.

This chain uses TRBV2 with TRBJ2-5; 12 nucleotides line up with TRBD1. The CDR3 has 16 residues. V trimming: 5 bases; J trimming: 5 bases; junction bases outside the gene matches: 9. From germline, CDR1 is SNHLY and CDR2 FYNNEI. In DNA form, the CDR3 reads TGTGCCAGCAGTAACAGGGACAGGGGGCGGTCGGAGACCCAGTACTTC. Translating it yields CASSNRDRGRSETQYF.

This clone occurred once. The V call is TRBV4-3, the J call TRBJ2-5, with D unclear. The germline V and J ends were trimmed by 0 bases and 5 bases, with 10 bases remaining between them. The CDR3 is 14 amino acids. CDR1 LGHNA and CDR2 YSLEER come from the germline V gene. The CDR3, as DNA: TGCGCCAGCAGCCAAGATCGACAACGGGAGACCCAGTACTTC. As protein: CASSQDRQRETQYF.

This chain connects TRBV29-1 to TRBJ2-5; TRBD2 agrees at 11 bases. The CDR3 is 13 residues long. V shed 8 bases and J 4 bases; nucleotides not matched to a gene: 6. The V gene's germline CDR1 is SQVTM and CDR2 ANQGSEA. CDR3 loop: CSILAGGPETQYF. CDR3 bases: TGCAGCATTCTAGCGGGGGGACCAGAGACCCAGTACTTC.

This chain uses TRBV7-9 with TRBJ1-6; D might be TRBD1 (5 bases). Germline loops: CDR1 SEHNR, CDR2 FQNEAQ (reference sequence). CDR3 length equals 16 residues. Between the trimmed V and J ends, which lost 1 base and 10 bases, there was a span of 17 bases. Here the CDR3 DNA reads TGTGCCAGCAGCTTAGGTTCGGGACGGGGGATATCACCCCTCCACTTT. Its translation: CASSLGSGRGISPLHF.

The J gene is TRBJ1-6, the V gene TRBV19, with D hard to call. Per germline, CDR1 LNHDA and CDR2 SQIVND (reference sequence). Trimming stripped 5 bases from V and 7 bases from J, with 15 bases between. This CDR3 region has 15 residues. CDR3 bases: TGTGCCAGTAGTTTAGGAAACACTATAAATTCACCCCTCCACTTT. Translated, it gives CASSLGNTINSPLHF.